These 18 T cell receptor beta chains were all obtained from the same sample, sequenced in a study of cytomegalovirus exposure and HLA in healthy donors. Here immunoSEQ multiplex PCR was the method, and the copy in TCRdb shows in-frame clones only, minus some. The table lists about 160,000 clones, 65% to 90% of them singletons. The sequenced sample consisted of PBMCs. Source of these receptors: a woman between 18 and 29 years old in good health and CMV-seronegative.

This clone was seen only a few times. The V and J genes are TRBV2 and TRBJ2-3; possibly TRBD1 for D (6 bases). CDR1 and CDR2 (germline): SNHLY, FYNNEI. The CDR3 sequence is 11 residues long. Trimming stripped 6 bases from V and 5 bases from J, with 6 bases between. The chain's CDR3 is CASSRGDTQYF. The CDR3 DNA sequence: TGTGCCAGCAGCAGGGGAGATACGCAGTATTTT.

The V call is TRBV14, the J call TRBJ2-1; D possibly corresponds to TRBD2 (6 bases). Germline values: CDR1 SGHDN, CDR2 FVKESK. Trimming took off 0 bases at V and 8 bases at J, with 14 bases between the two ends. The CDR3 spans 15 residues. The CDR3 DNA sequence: TGTGCCAGCAGCCAAGAGACCTACACGGGAGATGAGCAGTTCTTC. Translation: CASSQETYTGDEQFF.

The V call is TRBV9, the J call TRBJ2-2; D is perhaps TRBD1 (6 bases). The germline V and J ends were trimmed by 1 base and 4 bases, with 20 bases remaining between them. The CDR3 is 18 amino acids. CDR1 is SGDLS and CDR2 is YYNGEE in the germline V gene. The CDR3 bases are TGTGCCAGCAGCGTATGGGCAGGGGCTAGCTCGAGCACCGGGGAGCTGTTTTTT. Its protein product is CASSVWAGASSSTGELFF.

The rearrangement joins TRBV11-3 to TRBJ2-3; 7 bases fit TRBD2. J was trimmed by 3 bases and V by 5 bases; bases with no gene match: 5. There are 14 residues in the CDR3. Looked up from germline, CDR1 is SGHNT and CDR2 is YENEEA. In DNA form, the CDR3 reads TGTGCCAGCAGCAAGGGCGGGAGTACAGATACGCAGTATTTT. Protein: CASSKGGSTDTQYF.

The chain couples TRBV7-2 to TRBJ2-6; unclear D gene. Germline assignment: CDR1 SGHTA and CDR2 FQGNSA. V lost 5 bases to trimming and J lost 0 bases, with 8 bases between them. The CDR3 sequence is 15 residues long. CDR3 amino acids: CASSPISSGANVLTF. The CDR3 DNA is TGTGCCAGCAGCCCGATTAGCTCTGGGGCCAACGTCCTGACTTTC.

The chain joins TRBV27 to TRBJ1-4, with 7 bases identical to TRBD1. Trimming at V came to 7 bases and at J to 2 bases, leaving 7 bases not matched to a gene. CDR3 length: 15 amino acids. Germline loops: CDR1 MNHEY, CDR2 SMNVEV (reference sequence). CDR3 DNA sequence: TGTGCCAGCACCCCCAGGGGGAGGACTAATGAAAAACTGTTTTTT. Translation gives CASTPRGRTNEKLFF.

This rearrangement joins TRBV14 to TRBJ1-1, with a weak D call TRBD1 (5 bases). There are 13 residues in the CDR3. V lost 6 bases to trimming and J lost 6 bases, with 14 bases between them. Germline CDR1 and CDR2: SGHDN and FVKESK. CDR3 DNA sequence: TGTGCCAGCAGACTATACAGGTCCTCTGAAGCTTTCTTT. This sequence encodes CASRLYRSSEAFF. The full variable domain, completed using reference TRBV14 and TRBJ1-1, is EAGVTQFPSHSVIEKGQTVTLRCDPISGHDNLYWYRRVMGKEIKFLLHFVKESKQDESGMPNNRFLAERTGGTYSTLKVQPAELEDSGVYFCASRLYRSSEAFFGQGTRLTVV.

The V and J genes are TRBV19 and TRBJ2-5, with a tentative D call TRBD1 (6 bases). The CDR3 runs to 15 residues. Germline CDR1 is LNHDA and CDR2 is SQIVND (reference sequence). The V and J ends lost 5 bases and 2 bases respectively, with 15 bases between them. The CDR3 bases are TGTGCCAGTAGTCGTCCCACAGGGCAACAAGAGACCCAGTACTTC. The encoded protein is CASSRPTGQQETQYF.

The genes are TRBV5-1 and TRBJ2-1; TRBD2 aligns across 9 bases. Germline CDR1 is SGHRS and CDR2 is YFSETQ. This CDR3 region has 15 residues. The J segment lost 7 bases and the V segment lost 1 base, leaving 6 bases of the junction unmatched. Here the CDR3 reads CASSLSAGGGNEQFF. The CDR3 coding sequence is TGCGCCAGCAGCTTGTCGGCGGGAGGGGGGAATGAGCAGTTCTTC.

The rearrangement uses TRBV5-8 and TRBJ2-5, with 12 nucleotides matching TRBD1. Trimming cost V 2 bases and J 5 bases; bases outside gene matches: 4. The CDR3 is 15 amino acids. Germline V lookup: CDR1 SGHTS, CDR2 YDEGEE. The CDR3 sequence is CASSLRDRGLETQYF. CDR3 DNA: TGTGCCAGCAGCTTAAGGGACAGGGGGCTCGAGACCCAGTACTTC. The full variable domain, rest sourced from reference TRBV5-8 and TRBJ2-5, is EAGVTQSPTHLIKTRGQQATLRCSPISGHTSVYWYQQALGLGLQFLLWYDEGEERNRGNFPPRFSGRQFPNYSSELNVNALELEDSALYLCASSLRDRGLETQYFGPGTRLLVL.

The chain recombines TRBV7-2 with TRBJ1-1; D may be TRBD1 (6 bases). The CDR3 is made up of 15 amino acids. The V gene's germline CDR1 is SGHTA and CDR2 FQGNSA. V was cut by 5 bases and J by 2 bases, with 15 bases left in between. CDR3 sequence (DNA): TGTGCCAGCAGCCCAAACTACAGGGATAACACTGAAGCTTTCTTT. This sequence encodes CASSPNYRDNTEAFF.

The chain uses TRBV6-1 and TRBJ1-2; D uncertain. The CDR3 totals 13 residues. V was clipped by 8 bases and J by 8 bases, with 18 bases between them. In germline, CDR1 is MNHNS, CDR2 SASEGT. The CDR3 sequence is CASRESQVPGYTF. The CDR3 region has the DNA TGTGCCAGCCGCGAGAGCCAGGTTCCGGGCTACACCTTC.

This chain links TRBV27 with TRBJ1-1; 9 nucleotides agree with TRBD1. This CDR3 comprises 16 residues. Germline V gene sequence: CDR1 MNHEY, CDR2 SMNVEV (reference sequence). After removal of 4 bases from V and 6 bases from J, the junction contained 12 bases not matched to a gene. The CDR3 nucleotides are TGTGCCAGCAGTTCCGAACCGGGACAGGGTATACCTGAAGCTTTCTTT. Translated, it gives CASSSEPGQGIPEAFF.

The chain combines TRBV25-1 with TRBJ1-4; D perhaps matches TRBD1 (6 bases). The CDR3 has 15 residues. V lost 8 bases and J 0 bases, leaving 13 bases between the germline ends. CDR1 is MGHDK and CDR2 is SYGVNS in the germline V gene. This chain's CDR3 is CASGSQGTTNEKLFF. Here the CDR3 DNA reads TGTGCCAGCGGCTCCCAGGGGACAACTAATGAAAAACTGTTTTTT.

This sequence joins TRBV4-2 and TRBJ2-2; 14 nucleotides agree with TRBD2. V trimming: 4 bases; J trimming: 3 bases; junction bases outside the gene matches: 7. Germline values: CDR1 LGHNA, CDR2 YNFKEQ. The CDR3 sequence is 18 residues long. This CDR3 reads CASSLGLAGGGYTGELFF. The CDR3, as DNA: TGTGCCAGCAGCCTCGGACTAGCGGGGGGCGGCTACACCGGGGAGCTGTTTTTT.

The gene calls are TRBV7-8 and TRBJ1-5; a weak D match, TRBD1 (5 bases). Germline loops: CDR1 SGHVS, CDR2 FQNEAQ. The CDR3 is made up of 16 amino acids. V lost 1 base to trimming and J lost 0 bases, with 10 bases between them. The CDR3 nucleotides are TGTGCCAGCAGCTTAGAGGGGAGGGGTAGCAATCAGCCCCAGCATTTT. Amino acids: CASSLEGRGSNQPQHF.

The CDR3 protein is CASSAGLAGTDTQYF. CDR3 sequence (DNA): TGTGCCAGCAGCGCGGGCCTAGCGGGCACAGATACGCAGTATTTT. This chain connects TRBV9 to TRBJ2-3; 7 bases are a match to TRBD2. The CDR3 has 15 amino acids. V shed 3 bases, J shed 1 base, and the junction held 5 bases outside the gene matches. CDR1 SGDLS and CDR2 YYNGEE come from the germline V gene.

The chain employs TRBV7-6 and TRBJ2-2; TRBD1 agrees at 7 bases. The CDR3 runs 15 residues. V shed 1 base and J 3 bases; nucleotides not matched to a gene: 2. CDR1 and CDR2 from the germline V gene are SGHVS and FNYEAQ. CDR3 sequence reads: CASSLGGQYTGELFF. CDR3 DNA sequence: TGTGCCAGCAGCTTAGGGGGACAGTACACCGGGGAGCTGTTTTTT. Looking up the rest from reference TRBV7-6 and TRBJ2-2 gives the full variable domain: GAGVSQSPRYKVTKRGQDVALRCDPISGHVSLYWYRQALGQGPEFLTYFNYEAQQDKSGLPNDRFSAERPEGSISTLTIQRTEQRDSAMYRCASSLGGQYTGELFFGEGSRLTVL.